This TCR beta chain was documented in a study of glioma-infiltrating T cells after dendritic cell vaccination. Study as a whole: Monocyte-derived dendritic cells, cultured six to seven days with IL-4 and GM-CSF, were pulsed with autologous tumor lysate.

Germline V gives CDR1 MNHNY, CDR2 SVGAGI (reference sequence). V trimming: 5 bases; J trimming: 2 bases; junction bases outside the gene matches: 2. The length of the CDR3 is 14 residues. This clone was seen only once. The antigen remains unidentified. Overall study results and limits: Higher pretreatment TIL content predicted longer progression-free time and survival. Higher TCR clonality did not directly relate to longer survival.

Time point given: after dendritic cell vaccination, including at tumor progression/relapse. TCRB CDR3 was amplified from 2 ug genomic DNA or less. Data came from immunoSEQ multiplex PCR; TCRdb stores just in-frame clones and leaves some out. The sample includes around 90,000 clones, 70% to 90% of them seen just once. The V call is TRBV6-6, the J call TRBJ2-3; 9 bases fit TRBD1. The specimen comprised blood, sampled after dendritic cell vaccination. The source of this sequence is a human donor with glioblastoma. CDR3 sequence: CASSGTGHTDTQYF. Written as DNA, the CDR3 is TGTGCCAGCAGTGGGACAGGGCACACAGATACGCAGTATTTT.